Listed below are T cell receptor beta chains from one sample, sequenced in a study of post-analysis software for immune sequencing data. One entry per CDR3 protein results from TCRdb running MiXCR on the PCR reads. The sample carries 650,000 to 850,000 distinct CDR3 sequences, roughly 46% recorded once. Sequencing was carried out using blood. Receptor source: a girl between 5 and 17 years old with multiple sclerosis. Both conserved end residues are part of each CDR3.

len	v_gene	j_gene	CDR3aa
11	TRBV7-2	TRBJ2-7	CASSAKYEQYF
16	TRBV29-1	TRBJ1-1	CSVAGTGEEVHTEAFF
18	TRBV7-3	TRBJ2-5	CASSLTGNLAGGPETQYF
11	TRBV12-3/TRBV12-4	TRBJ2-3	CASMLTDTQYF
15	TRBV25-1	TRBJ2-5	CASREAGLGYNEQYF
13	TRBV29-1	TRBJ2-5	CSAAPGQPETQYF
12	TRBV27	TRBJ2-3	CASSSGGRTQYF
13	TRBV29-1	TRBJ2-1	CSVVPESYNEQFF
15	TRBV28	TRBJ2-7	CASSFSWRESYEQYF
20	TRBV6-2/TRBV6-3	TRBJ2-7	CASSYSRQLSFGTEYYEQYF
12	TRBV20-1	TRBJ2-1	CSARDRGSGQFF
16	TRBV7-2	TRBJ2-2	CASSLRVQVNTGELFF
15	TRBV19	TRBJ2-7	CASSIGLQGTYEQYF